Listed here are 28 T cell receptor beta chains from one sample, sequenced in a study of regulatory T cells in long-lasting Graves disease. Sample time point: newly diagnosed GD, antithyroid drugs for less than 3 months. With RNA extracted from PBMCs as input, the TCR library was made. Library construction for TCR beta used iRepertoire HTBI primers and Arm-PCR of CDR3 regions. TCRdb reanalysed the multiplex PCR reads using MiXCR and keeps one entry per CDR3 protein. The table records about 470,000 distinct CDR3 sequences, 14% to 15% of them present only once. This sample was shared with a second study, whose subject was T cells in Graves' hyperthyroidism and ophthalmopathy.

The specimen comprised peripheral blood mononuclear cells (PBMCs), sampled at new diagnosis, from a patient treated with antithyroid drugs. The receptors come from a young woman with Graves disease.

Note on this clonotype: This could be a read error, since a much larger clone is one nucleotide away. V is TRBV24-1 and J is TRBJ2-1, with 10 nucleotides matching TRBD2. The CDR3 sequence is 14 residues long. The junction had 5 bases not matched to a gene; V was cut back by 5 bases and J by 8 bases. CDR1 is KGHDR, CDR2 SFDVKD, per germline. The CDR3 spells CATSAAGGSDEQFF. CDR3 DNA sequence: TGTGCCACCAGTGCAGCGGGAGGGTCGGATGAGCAGTTCTTC.

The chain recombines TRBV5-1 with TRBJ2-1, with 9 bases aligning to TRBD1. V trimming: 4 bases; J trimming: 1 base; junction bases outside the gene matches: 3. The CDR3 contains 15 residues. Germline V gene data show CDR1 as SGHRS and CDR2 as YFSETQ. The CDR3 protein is CASSGGQGSYNEQFF. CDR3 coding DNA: TGCGCCAGCAGCGGGGGACAGGGTTCCTACAATGAGCAGTTCTTC. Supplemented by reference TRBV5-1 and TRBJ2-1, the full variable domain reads KAGVTQTPRYLIKTRGQQVTLSCSPISGHRSVSWYQQTPGQGLQFLFEYFSETQRNKGNFPGRFSGRQFSNSRSEMNVSTLELGDSALYLCASSGGQGSYNEQFFGPGTRLTVL.

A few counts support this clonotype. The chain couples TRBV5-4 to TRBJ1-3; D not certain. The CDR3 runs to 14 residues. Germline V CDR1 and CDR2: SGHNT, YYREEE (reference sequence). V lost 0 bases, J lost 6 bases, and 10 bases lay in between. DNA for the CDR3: TGTGCCAGCAGCTTGGCAGGAGCGGAAAACACCATATATTTT. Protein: CASSLAGAENTIYF.

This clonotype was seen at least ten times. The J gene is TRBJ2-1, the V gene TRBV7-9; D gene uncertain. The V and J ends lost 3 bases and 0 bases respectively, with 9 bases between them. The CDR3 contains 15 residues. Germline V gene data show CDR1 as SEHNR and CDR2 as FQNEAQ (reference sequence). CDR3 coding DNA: TGTGCCAGCAGCTTTAGGTCGAGCTCCTACAATGAGCAGTTCTTC. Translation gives CASSFRSSSYNEQFF. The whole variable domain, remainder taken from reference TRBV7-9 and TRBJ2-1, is DTGVSQNPRHKITKRGQNVTFRCDPISEHNRLYWYRQTLGQGPEFLTYFQNEAQLEKSRLLSDRFSAERPKGSFSTLEIQRTEQGDSAMYLCASSFRSSSYNEQFFGPGTRLTVL.

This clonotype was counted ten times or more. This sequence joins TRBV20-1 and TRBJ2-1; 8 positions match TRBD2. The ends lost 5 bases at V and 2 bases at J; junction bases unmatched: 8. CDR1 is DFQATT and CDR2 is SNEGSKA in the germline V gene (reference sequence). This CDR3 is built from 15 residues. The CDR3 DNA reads TGCAGTGCTCCGGGGGGGCCGACACCCTACAATGAGCAGTTCTTC. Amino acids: CSAPGGPTPYNEQFF.

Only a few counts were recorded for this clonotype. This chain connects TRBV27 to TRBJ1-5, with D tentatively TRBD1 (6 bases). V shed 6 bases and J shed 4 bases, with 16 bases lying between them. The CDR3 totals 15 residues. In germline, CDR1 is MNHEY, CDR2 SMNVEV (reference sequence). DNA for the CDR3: TGTGCCAGCAGCCAACTCCGGACAGATAATCAGCCCCAGCATTTT. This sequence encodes CASSQLRTDNQPQHF.

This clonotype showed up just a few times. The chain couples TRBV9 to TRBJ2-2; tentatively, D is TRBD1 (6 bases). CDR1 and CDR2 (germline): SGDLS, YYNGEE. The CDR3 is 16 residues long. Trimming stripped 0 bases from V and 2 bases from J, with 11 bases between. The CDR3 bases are TGTGCCAGCAGCGTAGGTGGGGGCGGCAACACCGGGGAGCTGTTTTTT. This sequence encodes CASSVGGGGNTGELFF.

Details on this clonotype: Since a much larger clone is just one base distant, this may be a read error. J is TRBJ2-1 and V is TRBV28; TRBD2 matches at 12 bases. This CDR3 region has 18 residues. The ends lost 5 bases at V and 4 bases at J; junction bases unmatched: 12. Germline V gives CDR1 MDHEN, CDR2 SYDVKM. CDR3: CASSDTLGTSGPYNEQFF. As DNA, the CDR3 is TGTGCCAGCAGTGACACCCTCGGGACTAGCGGGCCGTACAATGAGCAGTTCTTC.

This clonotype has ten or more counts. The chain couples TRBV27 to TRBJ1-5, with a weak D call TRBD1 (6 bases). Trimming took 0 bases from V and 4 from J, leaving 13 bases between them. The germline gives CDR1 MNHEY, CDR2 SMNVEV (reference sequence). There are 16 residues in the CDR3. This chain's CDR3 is CASSLSGYRENQPQHF. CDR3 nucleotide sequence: TGTGCCAGCAGTTTATCCGGATACAGGGAAAATCAGCCCCAGCATTTT.

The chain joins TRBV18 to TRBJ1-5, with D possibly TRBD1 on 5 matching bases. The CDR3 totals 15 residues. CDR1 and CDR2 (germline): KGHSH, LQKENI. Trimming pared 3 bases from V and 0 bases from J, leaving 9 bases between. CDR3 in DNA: TGTGCCAGCTCACCGGGACTCCATAGCAATCAGCCCCAGCATTTT. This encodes CASSPGLHSNQPQHF.

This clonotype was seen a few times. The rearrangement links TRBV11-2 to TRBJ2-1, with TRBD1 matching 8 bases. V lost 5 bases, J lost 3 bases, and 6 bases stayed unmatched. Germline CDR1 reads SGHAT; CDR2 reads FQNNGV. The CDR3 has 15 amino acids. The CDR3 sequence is CASSPRTGNYNEQFF. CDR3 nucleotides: TGTGCCAGCAGCCCTCGGACAGGGAACTACAATGAGCAGTTCTTC.

CDR3 amino acids: CASTAFLGTEAFF. In nucleotides, the CDR3 is TGTGCCAGCACAGCTTTTTTGGGAACTGAAGCTTTCTTT. This sequence joins TRBV5-8 and TRBJ1-1; D not resolved. Trimming removed 6 bases at V and 5 bases at J, with 14 bases between. Germline V gives CDR1 SGHTS, CDR2 YDEGEE. The CDR3 length is 13 residues. The full variable domain, rest sourced from reference TRBV5-8 and TRBJ1-1, is EAGVTQSPTHLIKTRGQQATLRCSPISGHTSVYWYQQALGLGLQFLLWYDEGEERNRGNFPPRFSGRQFPNYSSELNVNALELEDSALYLCASTAFLGTEAFFGQGTRLTVV.

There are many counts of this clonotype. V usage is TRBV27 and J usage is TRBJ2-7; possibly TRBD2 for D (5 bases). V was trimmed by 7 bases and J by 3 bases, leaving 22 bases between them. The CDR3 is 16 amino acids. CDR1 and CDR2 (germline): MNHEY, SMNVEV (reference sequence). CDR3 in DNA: TGTGCCAGCACCCCCTCACCCAGGACTCAAGTCTACGAGCAGTACTTC. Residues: CASTPSPRTQVYEQYF.

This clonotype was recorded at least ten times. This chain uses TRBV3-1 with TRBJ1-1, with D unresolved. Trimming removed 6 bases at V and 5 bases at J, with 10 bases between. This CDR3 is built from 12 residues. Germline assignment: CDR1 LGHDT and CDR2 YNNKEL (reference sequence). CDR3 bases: TGTGCCAGCAGAAGCTCGGGAACTGAAGCTTTCTTT. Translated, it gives CASRSSGTEAFF.

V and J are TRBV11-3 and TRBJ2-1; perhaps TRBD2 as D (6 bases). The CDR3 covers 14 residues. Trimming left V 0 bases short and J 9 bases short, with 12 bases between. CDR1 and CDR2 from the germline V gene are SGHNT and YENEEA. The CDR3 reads CASSLEVAGGEQFF. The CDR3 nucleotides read TGTGCCAGCAGCTTAGAAGTTGCCGGGGGTGAGCAGTTCTTC. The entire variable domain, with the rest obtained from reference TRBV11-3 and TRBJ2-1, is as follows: EAGVVQSPRYKIIEKKQPVAFWCNPISGHNTLYWYLQNLGQGPELLIRYENEEAVDDSQLPKDRFSAERLKGVDSTLKIQPAELGDSAVYLCASSLEVAGGEQFFGPGTRLTVL.

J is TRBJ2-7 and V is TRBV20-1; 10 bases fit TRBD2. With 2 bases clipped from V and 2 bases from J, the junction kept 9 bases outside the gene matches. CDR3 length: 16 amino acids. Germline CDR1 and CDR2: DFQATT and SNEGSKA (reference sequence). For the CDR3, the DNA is TGCAGTGCTAGACTAGCGGGAGCTTTATCGACCTACGAGCAGTACTTC. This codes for CSARLAGALSTYEQYF.

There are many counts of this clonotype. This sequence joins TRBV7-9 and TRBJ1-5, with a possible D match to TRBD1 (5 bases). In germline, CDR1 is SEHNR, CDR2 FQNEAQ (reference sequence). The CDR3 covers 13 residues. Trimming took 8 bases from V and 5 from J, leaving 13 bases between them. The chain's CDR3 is CASEGQDDQPQHF. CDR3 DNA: TGTGCCAGCGAGGGGCAGGATGATCAGCCCCAGCATTTT. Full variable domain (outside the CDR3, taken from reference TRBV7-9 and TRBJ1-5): DTGVSQNPRHKITKRGQNVTFRCDPISEHNRLYWYRQTLGQGPEFLTYFQNEAQLEKSRLLSDRFSAERPKGSFSTLEIQRTEQGDSAMYLCASEGQDDQPQHFGDGTRLSIL.

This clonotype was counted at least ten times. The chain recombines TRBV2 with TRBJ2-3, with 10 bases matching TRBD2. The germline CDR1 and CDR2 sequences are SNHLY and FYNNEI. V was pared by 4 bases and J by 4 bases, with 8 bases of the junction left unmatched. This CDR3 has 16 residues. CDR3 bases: TGTGCCAGCAGTGCAGAGCGGGAGGGCCCCTCAGATACGCAGTATTTT. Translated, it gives CASSAEREGPSDTQYF.

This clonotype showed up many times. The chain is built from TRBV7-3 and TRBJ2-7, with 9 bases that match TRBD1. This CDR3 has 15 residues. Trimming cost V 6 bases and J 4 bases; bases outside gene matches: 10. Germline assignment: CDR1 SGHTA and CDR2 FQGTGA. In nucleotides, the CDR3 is TGTGCCAGCAGTCCGGGACAGGGACGATTATACGAGCAGTACTTC. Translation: CASSPGQGRLYEQYF.

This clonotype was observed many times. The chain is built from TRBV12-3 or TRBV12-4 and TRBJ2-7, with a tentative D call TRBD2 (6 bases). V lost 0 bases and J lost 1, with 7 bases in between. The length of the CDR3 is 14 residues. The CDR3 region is CASSLATRSYEQYF. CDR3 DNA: TGTGCCAGCAGTTTAGCGACTAGGTCCTACGAGCAGTACTTC.

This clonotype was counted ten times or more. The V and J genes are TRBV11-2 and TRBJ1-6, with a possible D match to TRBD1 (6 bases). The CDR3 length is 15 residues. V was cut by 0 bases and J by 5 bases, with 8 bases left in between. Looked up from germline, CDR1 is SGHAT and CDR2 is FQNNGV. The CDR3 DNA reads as TGTGCCAGCAGCTTAGACAACAGGGATAATTCACCCCTCCACTTT. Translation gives CASSLDNRDNSPLHF. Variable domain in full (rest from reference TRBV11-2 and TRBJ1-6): EAGVAQSPRYKIIEKRQSVAFWCNPISGHATLYWYQQILGQGPKLLIQFQNNGVVDDSQLPKDRFSAERLKGVDSTLKIQPAKLEDSAVYLCASSLDNRDNSPLHFGNGTRLTVT.

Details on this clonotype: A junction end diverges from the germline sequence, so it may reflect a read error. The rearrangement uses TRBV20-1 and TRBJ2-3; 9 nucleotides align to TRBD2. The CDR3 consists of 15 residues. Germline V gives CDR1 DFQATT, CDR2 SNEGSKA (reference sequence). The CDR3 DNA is TGCAGTGCCCGAGGGGTGGCGGGAGGGCTCGATACGCAGTGTTTT. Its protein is CSARGVAGGLDTQCF.

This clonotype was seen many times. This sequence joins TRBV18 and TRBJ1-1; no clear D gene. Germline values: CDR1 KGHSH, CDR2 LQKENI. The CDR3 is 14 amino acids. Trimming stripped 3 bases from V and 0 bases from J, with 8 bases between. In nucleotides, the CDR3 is TGTGCCAGCTCACCCGGGCTACTGAACACTGAAGCTTTCTTT. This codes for CASSPGLLNTEAFF.

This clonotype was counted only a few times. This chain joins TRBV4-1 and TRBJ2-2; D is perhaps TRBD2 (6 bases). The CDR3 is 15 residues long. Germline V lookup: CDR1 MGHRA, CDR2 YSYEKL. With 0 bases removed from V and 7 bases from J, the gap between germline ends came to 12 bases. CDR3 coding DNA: TGCGCCAGCAGCCAAGAGGGGGGTCGATTCGGGGAGCTGTTTTTT. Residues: CASSQEGGRFGELFF.

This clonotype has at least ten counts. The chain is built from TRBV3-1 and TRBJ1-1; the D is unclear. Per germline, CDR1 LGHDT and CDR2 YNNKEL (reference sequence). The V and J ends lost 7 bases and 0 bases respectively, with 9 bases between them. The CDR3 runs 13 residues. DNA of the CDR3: TGTGCCAGCATTGGCAGTTTGAACACTGAAGCTTTCTTT. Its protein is CASIGSLNTEAFF.

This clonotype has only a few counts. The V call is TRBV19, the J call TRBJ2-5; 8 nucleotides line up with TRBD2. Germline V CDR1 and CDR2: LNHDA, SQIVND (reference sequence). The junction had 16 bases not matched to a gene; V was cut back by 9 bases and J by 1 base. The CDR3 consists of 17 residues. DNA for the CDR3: TGTGCCAGCTCCGGGACTAGTAGTGGAGCCACCCAAGAGACCCAGTACTTC. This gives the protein CASSGTSSGATQETQYF.

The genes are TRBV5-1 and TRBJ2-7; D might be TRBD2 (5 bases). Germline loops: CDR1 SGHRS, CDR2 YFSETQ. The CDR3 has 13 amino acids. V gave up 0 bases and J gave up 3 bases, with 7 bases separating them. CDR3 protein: CASSLAEVYEQYF. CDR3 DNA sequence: TGCGCCAGCAGCTTGGCGGAGGTCTACGAGCAGTACTTC.

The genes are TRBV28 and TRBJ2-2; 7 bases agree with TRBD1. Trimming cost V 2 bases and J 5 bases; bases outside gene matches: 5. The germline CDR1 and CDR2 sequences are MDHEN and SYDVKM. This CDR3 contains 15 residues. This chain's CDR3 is CASSLTGEGTGELFF. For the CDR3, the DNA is TGTGCCAGCAGTTTAACAGGGGAAGGGACCGGGGAGCTGTTTTTT. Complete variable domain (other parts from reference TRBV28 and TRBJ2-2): DVKVTQSSRYLVKRTGEKVFLECVQDMDHENMFWYRQDPGLGLRLIYFSYDVKMKEKGDIPEGYSVSREKKERFSLILESASTNQTSMYLCASSLTGEGTGELFFGEGSRLTVL.